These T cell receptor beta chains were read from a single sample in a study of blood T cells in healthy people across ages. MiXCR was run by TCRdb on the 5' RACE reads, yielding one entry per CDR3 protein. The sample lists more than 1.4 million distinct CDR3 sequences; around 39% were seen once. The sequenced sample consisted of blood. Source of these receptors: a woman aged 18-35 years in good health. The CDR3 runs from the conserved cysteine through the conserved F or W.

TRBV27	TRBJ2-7	CASSLVGVPYGQYF
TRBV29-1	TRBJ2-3	CSANPGLAGGHEHTDTQYF
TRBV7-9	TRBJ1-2	CASSYNNYGYTF
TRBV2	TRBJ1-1	CASSTGIYTEAFF
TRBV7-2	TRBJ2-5	CASSLFPKETQYF
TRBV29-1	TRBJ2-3	CSVVLAGGPTDTQYF
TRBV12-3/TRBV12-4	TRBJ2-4	CASSVIQGALGNIQYF
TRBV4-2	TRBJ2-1	CASSPGTEYNEQFF
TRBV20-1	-	CSARDRDRGYNEQYF
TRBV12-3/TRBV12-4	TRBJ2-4	CASSLRLAGAKNIQYF
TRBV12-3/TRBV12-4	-	CASSLIGRGVHEQYF
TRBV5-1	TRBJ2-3	CASSFDLGTQYF
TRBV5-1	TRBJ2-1	CASSTSGREYNEQFF
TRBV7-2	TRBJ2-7	CASSPRGGGAYEQYF
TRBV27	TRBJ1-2	CASSPRTGYYGYTF
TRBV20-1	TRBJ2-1	CSAPSRDLGYNEQFF
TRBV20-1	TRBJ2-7	CSATTWDTPYEQYF
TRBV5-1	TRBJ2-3	CASSLAGSGSTDTQYF
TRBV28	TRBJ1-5	CASRIIKGTGGGRQPQHF
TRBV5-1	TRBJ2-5	CASSLDQETQYF
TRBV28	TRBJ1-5	CASSLRESQPQHF
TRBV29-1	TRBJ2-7	CSVPPFRDRASYEQYF
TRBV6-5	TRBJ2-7	CASSYGQGVSYEQYF
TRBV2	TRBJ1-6	CASSDPGQPYGSPLHF
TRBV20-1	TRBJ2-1	CSATKPDGYNEQFF
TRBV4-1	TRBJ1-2	CASSQVEGDSYGYTF
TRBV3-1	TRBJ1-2	CASSQEARNYGYTF
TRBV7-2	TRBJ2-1	CASSLRLSRTSGRARNEQFF
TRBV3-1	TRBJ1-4	CASSQRTGVIGANEKLFF
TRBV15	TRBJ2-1	CATRQAGDNEQFF
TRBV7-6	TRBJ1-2	CASSLARAGAFYGYTF
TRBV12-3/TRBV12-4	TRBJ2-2	CANSLLTGELFF
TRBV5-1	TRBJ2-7	CASSSGALVDEQYF
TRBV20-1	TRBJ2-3	CSASTTTGLAGEDTQYF
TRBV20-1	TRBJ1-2	CSARDSDHGYTF
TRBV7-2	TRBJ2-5	CASSDQRGRAKQYF
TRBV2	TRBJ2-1	CASSPQTGASSYNEQFF
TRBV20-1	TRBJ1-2	CSARDSPVYGYTF
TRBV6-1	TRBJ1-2	CASQGLGIGYTF
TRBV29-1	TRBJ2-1	CSVEKGLENEQFF
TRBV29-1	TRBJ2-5	CSAGGGSEIQYF
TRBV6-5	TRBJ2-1	CASQVTGGYGGSGQFF
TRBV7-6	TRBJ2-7	CASSLATSDEQYF
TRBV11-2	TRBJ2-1	CASSSGLKEQFF
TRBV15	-	CATSRDETQPPEQYF
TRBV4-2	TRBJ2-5	CASSQDEASGRETQYF